This note documents a single TCR beta chain sequence. Original processing notes: Amplification of reference gene primers was used by the study to estimate nucleated cell counts. The data were produced by immunoSEQ multiplex PCR, yet TCRdb's version contains in-frame clones alone and is incomplete. V and J calls and clone size are those listed in that table; D and trimming were worked out from the DNA. The profile covers roughly 250,000 clones, with around 85% appearing a single time and more than 9.5% taken by the ten largest. The data originate from a study of blood T cell repertoires in COVID-19. Study details: Researchers got acute and convalescent COVID-19 samples from the United States, Italy and Spain. Nucleic acid was either cDNA or gDNA, and it came from T cells, B-cell-depleted T cells, or PBMCs.

Germline assignment: CDR1 SGHRS and CDR2 YFSETQ. The trim removed 2 bases at V and 6 bases at J, leaving 1 base unmatched. This CDR3 spans 13 amino acids. Sequencing was performed on peripheral blood. The origin of this receptor is an elderly woman with acute or convalescent COVID-19. The chain carries TRBV5-1 and TRBJ1-2; TRBD1 matches at 10 bases. The CDR3 DNA reads as TGCGCCAGCAGCTTCGGACAGGGGGATGGCTACACCTTC. The encoded protein is CASSFGQGDGYTF.